The 26 T cell receptor beta chains in this list originate from one sample, sequenced in a study of T cell responses to AZD1222 COVID-19 vaccine. Profiled with immunoSEQ multiplex PCR; TCRdb holds only in-frame clones, not every one. This table holds approximately 110,000 clones, more than 90% found once. The sequences come from peripheral blood, collected on day 0 of AZD1222 vaccination. The source is an adult in good health.

The rearrangement joins TRBV5-1 to TRBJ1-2; D perhaps matches TRBD1 (5 bases). Germline V gives CDR1 SGHRS, CDR2 YFSETQ. The CDR3 contains 15 residues. V gave up 6 bases and J gave up 1 base, with 16 bases separating them. In nucleotides, the CDR3 is TGCGCCAGCAATTCGGACACGGAGAATAACTATGGCTACACCTTC. It is translated as CASNSDTENNYGYTF.

This rearrangement joins TRBV7-9 to TRBJ2-4, with 7 bases fitting TRBD1. The CDR3 is 19 amino acids. After removal of 0 bases from V and 0 bases from J, the junction contained 11 bases not matched to a gene. Per germline, CDR1 SEHNR and CDR2 FQNEAQ (reference sequence). CDR3 region: CASSLARQTGSVAKNIQYF. The CDR3 nucleotides read TGTGCCAGCAGCTTAGCCCGACAGACAGGGTCGGTAGCCAAAAACATTCAGTACTTC. The whole variable domain, remainder taken from reference TRBV7-9 and TRBJ2-4, is DTGVSQNPRHKITKRGQNVTFRCDPISEHNRLYWYRQTLGQGPEFLTYFQNEAQLEKSRLLSDRFSAERPKGSFSTLEIQRTEQGDSAMYLCASSLARQTGSVAKNIQYFGAGTRLSVL.

The chain joins TRBV6-6 to TRBJ1-2, with TRBD1 as a possible D gene (6 bases). The CDR3 contains 14 residues. The V gene lost 4 bases and the J gene lost 14 bases, with 23 bases spanning the gap. Per the germline V gene, CDR1 is MNHNY and CDR2 is SVGAGI (reference sequence). This chain's CDR3 is CASSLTGEGSRQTF. The CDR3 coding sequence is TGTGCCAGCAGTTTGACAGGAGAAGGCTCCCGACAAACCTTC.

The chain links TRBV9 to TRBJ2-7; D is unclear. Germline-derived CDR1 and CDR2 are SGDLS and YYNGEE. This CDR3 spans 15 amino acids. V was pared by 0 bases and J by 0 bases, with 10 bases between. The CDR3 nucleotides read TGTGCCAGCAGCGTAGCCCCAACCTCCTCCTACGAGCAGTACTTC. Amino acid sequence: CASSVAPTSSYEQYF.

This clone was detected a few times. This chain connects TRBV12-3 or TRBV12-4 to TRBJ2-1; D is perhaps TRBD1 (5 bases). Trimming shortened V by 6 bases and J by 9 bases, and 15 bases separated the two germline ends. This CDR3 spans 13 amino acids. The CDR3 loop is CASSSPMGLEQFF. The CDR3 DNA follows: TGTGCCAGCAGCTCCCCGATGGGGCTTGAGCAGTTCTTC.

The count of this clone is one. The chain has TRBV4-3 and TRBJ2-1, with 12 bases aligning to TRBD2. The CDR3 is 16 amino acids. Trimming removed 1 base from V and 5 bases from J; junction bases left unmatched: 3. Germline CDR1 reads LGHNA; CDR2 reads YSLEER. CDR3 in amino acids: CASSQAGLAGNNEQFF. CDR3 in DNA: TGCGCCAGCAGCCAAGCCGGACTAGCGGGAAACAATGAGCAGTTCTTC.

The rearrangement uses TRBV27 and TRBJ1-5; D possibly corresponds to TRBD1 (5 bases). The CDR3 consists of 14 residues. V was cut by 3 bases and J by 6 bases, with 12 bases left in between. Germline V gene data show CDR1 as MNHEY and CDR2 as SMNVEV (reference sequence). The CDR3 reads CASSFGSGAQPQHF. For the CDR3, the DNA is TGTGCCAGCAGTTTCGGGTCCGGGGCTCAGCCCCAGCATTTT.

The chain links TRBV5-1 to TRBJ2-1, with D uncertain. The germline V gene has CDR1 SGHRS and CDR2 YFSETQ. The CDR3 sequence is 14 residues long. The V end lost 4 bases, the J end lost 2 bases, and 10 bases lay between the germline ends. For the CDR3, the DNA is TGCGCCAGCAGCACCGGAGAGGCCTACAATGAGCAGTTCTTC. Translation: CASSTGEAYNEQFF. The full variable domain, in which reference TRBV5-1 and TRBJ2-1 provide the parts outside the CDR3, is KAGVTQTPRYLIKTRGQQVTLSCSPISGHRSVSWYQQTPGQGLQFLFEYFSETQRNKGNFPGRFSGRQFSNSRSEMNVSTLELGDSALYLCASSTGEAYNEQFFGPGTRLTVL.

CDR3 residues: CASSLGRGYEQFF. DNA of the CDR3: TGTGCCAGCAGTTTAGGCCGGGGCTATGAGCAGTTCTTC. The V gene is TRBV28, the J gene TRBJ2-1; D might be TRBD1 or TRBD2, each matching 5 bases. The ends were cut back, 2 bases at V and 8 bases at J, with 10 bases in the middle. The CDR3 totals 13 residues. Germline V CDR1 and CDR2: MDHEN, SYDVKM.

J is TRBJ1-4 and V is TRBV4-3, with a possible D match to TRBD1 (6 bases). Germline V CDR1 and CDR2: LGHNA, YSLEER. Trimming removed 1 base at V and 4 bases at J, with 10 bases between. The CDR3 is made up of 15 amino acids. The CDR3 protein is CASSQVTGSNEKLFF. In nucleotides, the CDR3 is TGCGCCAGCAGCCAAGTAACAGGGAGTAATGAAAAACTGTTTTTT.

The chain links TRBV9 to TRBJ1-2; 9 bases are a match to TRBD1. Germline lookup yields CDR1 SGDLS and CDR2 YYNGEE. The CDR3 contains 15 residues. Unmatched junction bases numbered 7, after V lost 3 bases and J lost 4 bases. The CDR3 DNA sequence: TGTGCCAGCAGCGCCCAATCGACAGGGGGCTATGGCTACACCTTC. Its translation is CASSAQSTGGYGYTF.

This clone was counted a few times. This chain links TRBV3-1 (or the pseudogene TRBV3-2) with TRBJ2-6, with TRBD1 matching over 11 bases. CDR3 length: 18 residues. Germline V gene data show CDR1 as LGHDT and CDR2 as YNNKEL (reference sequence). J was trimmed by 1 base and V by 4 bases; bases with no gene match: 6. The CDR3 DNA reads TGTGCCAGCAGCCCCTCGGACAGGGGGCTTTCTGGGGCCAACGTCCTGACTTTC. Its protein is CASSPSDRGLSGANVLTF.

The rearrangement joins TRBV11-3 to TRBJ2-5, with D perhaps given as TRBD1 or TRBD2 (6 bases each). There are 14 residues in the CDR3. Germline V lookup: CDR1 SGHNT, CDR2 YENEEA. The V and J ends lost 1 base and 3 bases respectively, with 9 bases between them. The CDR3 here is CASSLGGGKETQYF. CDR3 DNA sequence: TGTGCCAGCAGCTTAGGAGGGGGGAAAGAGACCCAGTACTTC.

The chain carries TRBV30 and TRBJ1-5; 8 nucleotides line up with TRBD1. The CDR3 loop spans 15 amino acids. Germline assignment: CDR1 GTSNPN and CDR2 SVGIG (reference sequence). V was pared by 3 bases and J by 0 bases, with 4 bases of the junction left unmatched. Here the CDR3 reads CAWSEGQASNQPQHF. The CDR3 nucleotides read TGTGCCTGGAGCGAGGGACAGGCTAGCAATCAGCCCCAGCATTTT.

This rearrangement joins TRBV28 to TRBJ1-5; D is unclear. V gave up 9 bases and J gave up 5 bases, with 2 bases separating them. The germline gives CDR1 MDHEN, CDR2 SYDVKM. The CDR3 contains 9 residues. Written as DNA, the CDR3 is TGTGCCAGTGATCAGCCCCAGCATTTT. Encoded protein: CASDQPQHF.

The chain recombines TRBV24-1 with TRBJ2-5; 8 bases are a match to TRBD2. The CDR3 is 15 amino acids. Looked up from germline, CDR1 is KGHDR and CDR2 is SFDVKD. V shed 4 bases, J shed 5 bases, and the junction held 8 bases outside the gene matches. Written as DNA, the CDR3 is TGTGCCACCAGTGACAGTAGCGGGGCGGGGGAGACCCAGTACTTC. As protein: CATSDSSGAGETQYF.

The rearrangement joins TRBV19 to TRBJ2-5; no firm D call. The germline CDR1 and CDR2 sequences are LNHDA and SQIVND (reference sequence). CDR3 size: 12 residues. The V gene lost 4 bases and the J gene lost 1 base, with 4 bases spanning the gap. In DNA, the CDR3 is TGTGCCAGTAGTAAGTTCCAAGAGACCCAGTACTTC. It codes for CASSKFQETQYF.

This chain joins TRBV12-5 and TRBJ2-1, with 7 nucleotides matching TRBD2. The CDR3 runs to 13 residues. CDR1 and CDR2 (germline): LGHNT, FRNRAP. Trimming took 5 bases from V and 8 from J; bases not matched to a gene: 6. Here the CDR3 reads CASGSGMGYEQFF. The CDR3 nucleotides are TGTGCTAGTGGTAGCGGGATGGGGTATGAGCAGTTCTTC. The full variable domain, completed using reference TRBV12-5 and TRBJ2-1, is DARVTQTPRHKVTEMGQEVTMRCQPILGHNTVFWYRQTMMQGLELLAYFRNRAPLDDSGMPKDRFSAEMPDATLATLKIQPSEPRDSAVYFCASGSGMGYEQFFGPGTRLTVL.

This clone was observed a few times. The rearrangement joins TRBV7-9 to TRBJ1-6; D gene ambiguous. Germline V gene data show CDR1 as SEHNR and CDR2 as FQNEAQ (reference sequence). The CDR3 has 13 residues. Trimming pared 1 base from V and 6 bases from J, leaving 4 bases between. Here the CDR3 reads CASSLVSNSPLHF. The CDR3 DNA sequence: TGTGCCAGCAGCTTAGTCAGTAATTCACCCCTCCACTTT.

About this clone: Other nucleotide sequences from this sample produce the same CDR3. The chain links TRBV5-6 to TRBJ2-7; 11 bases align to TRBD1. The CDR3 is 15 amino acids. The trim removed 4 bases at V and 1 base at J, leaving 4 bases unmatched. Germline V CDR1 and CDR2: SGHDT, YYEEEE. In DNA, the CDR3 is TGTGCCAGCAGCCCCGGGACAGGGGGATCCTACGAGCAGTACTTC. The encoded protein is CASSPGTGGSYEQYF.

The chain links TRBV30 to TRBJ1-5, with TRBD1 matching over 7 bases. J was trimmed by 5 bases and V by 5 bases; bases with no gene match: 6. The CDR3 covers 13 residues. Germline V gives CDR1 GTSNPN, CDR2 SVGIG (reference sequence). CDR3 nucleotides: TGTGCCTGGGGTAGACAGGGTGATCAGCCCCAGCATTTT. Translating it yields CAWGRQGDQPQHF.

The chain recombines TRBV6-5 with TRBJ2-7; perhaps TRBD2 as D (5 bases). This CDR3 region has 13 residues. The V end was cut by 7 bases, the J end by 12 bases, with 22 bases between. Germline assignment: CDR1 MNHEY and CDR2 SVGAGI. The CDR3 DNA is TGTGCCAGCAATCACGGGGATCATCTATGGTGGTACTTC. This translates into CASNHGDHLWWYF.

V usage is TRBV7-9 and J usage is TRBJ2-3, with 9 bases matching TRBD1. The V gene's germline CDR1 is SEHNR and CDR2 FQNEAQ (reference sequence). The CDR3 length is 16 residues. J gave up 3 bases and V 2 bases, and 6 bases lay outside the gene matches. The DNA of the CDR3 is TGTGCCAGCAGCTTAACAGGGGGCGTTGGGACAGATACGCAGTATTTT. Amino acid sequence: CASSLTGGVGTDTQYF.

This chain joins TRBV10-3 and TRBJ1-4; D not certain. The V end was cut by 8 bases, the J end by 4 bases, with 5 bases between. Germline lookup yields CDR1 ENHRY and CDR2 SYGVKD. CDR3 length: 11 amino acids. In DNA form, the CDR3 reads TGTGCCATCGGGGTTAATGAAAAACTGTTTTTT. Its protein is CAIGVNEKLFF.

The chain has TRBV28 and TRBJ1-3; D ambiguous. CDR3 length: 16 residues. Germline V gene data show CDR1 as MDHEN and CDR2 as SYDVKM. V was trimmed by 5 bases and J by 2 bases, leaving 16 bases between them. The CDR3 reads CASSTSRRATGNTIYF. CDR3 nucleotide sequence: TGTGCCAGCAGTACGTCCCGTCGGGCGACTGGAAACACCATATATTTT.

This sequence joins TRBV27 and TRBJ2-7; D may be TRBD2 (5 bases). In germline, CDR1 is MNHEY, CDR2 SMNVEV (reference sequence). V was clipped by 0 bases and J by 6 bases, with 6 bases between them. The CDR3 extends over 12 amino acids. The CDR3 coding sequence is TGTGCCAGCAGTTTATCCGGACTCGAGCAGTACTTC. It yields the protein CASSLSGLEQYF.